A single sample gave rise to the 24 T cell receptor beta chains below, sequenced in a study of cytomegalovirus exposure and HLA in healthy donors. In the PCR, 60 Vbeta and 13 Jbeta primers were used. Sequencing used immunoSEQ multiplex PCR; TCRdb keeps in-frame clones, though not all of them. The repertoire holds approximately 190,000 clones, with over 75% as singletons. Sequencing used PBMCs. Receptors were obtained from a man aged 45 to 65 in good health and CMV-seronegative.

V and J are TRBV7-9 and TRBJ1-1; 7 bases match TRBD1. The junction had 11 bases not matched to a gene; V was cut back by 4 bases and J by 3 bases. This CDR3 spans 16 amino acids. Germline CDR1 and CDR2: SEHNR and FQNEAQ (reference sequence). The DNA for the CDR3 is TGTGCCAGCAGCTCTGGCTACGGGACAGTTGACACTGAAGCTTTCTTT. Its translation: CASSSGYGTVDTEAFF.

This sequence joins TRBV19 and TRBJ1-6, with 7 nucleotides matching TRBD1. The ends lost 5 bases at V and 6 bases at J; junction bases unmatched: 7. In germline, CDR1 is LNHDA, CDR2 SQIVND (reference sequence). CDR3 length: 15 residues. The DNA for the CDR3 is TGTGCCAGTAGTGTAACAGGGGACGGTAATTCACCCCTCCACTTT. Translated: CASSVTGDGNSPLHF.

The chain joins TRBV29-1 to TRBJ2-5; 7 bases fit TRBD1. The assigned J gene may be wrong: the sequence end matches TRBJ2-7 better. The CDR3 is 12 residues long. The germline CDR1 and CDR2 sequences are SQVTM and ANQGSEA. The CDR3 protein is CSYRRDSVEQYF. CDR3 coding DNA: TGCAGCTACCGCCGGGACAGTGTCGAGCAGTACTTC.

The chain couples TRBV18 to TRBJ2-2; D is perhaps TRBD1 (6 bases). The CDR3 has 15 amino acids. V lost 2 bases, J lost 0 bases, and 7 bases lay in between. Germline values: CDR1 KGHSH, CDR2 LQKENI. CDR3 nucleotides: TGTGCCAGCTCACCAAGGACAGCGAACACCGGGGAGCTGTTTTTT. Its translation: CASSPRTANTGELFF.

The rearrangement links TRBV5-6 to TRBJ1-2, with 7 bases aligning to TRBD1. The junction had 4 bases not matched to a gene; V was cut back by 4 bases and J by 4 bases. This CDR3 comprises 13 residues. Germline V gene sequence: CDR1 SGHDT, CDR2 YYEEEE. The CDR3: CASSPGQLYGYTF. CDR3 coding DNA: TGTGCCAGCAGCCCGGGACAGCTCTATGGCTACACCTTC.

The V call is TRBV27, the J call TRBJ1-4; weak D call: TRBD1 (5 bases). The V end was cut by 9 bases, the J end by 3 bases, with 20 bases between. This CDR3 spans 16 amino acids. Germline-derived CDR1 and CDR2 are MNHEY and SMNVEV (reference sequence). The CDR3 nucleotides are TGTGCCAGTAGTGCTGGGGGGGAATGGGCTAATGAAAAACTGTTTTTT. Its protein is CASSAGGEWANEKLFF.

The chain couples TRBV7-3 to TRBJ2-1, with 12 nucleotides matching TRBD1. The V segment lost 5 bases and the J segment 7 bases; nucleotides outside the gene matches: 6. The CDR3 runs 15 residues. From germline, CDR1 is SGHTA and CDR2 FQGTGA. The CDR3 DNA sequence: TGTGCCAGCAGCCCCGGGACAGGGGGCCTGAATGAGCAGTTCTTC. This codes for CASSPGTGGLNEQFF.

The chain is built from TRBV13 and TRBJ1-4, with D possibly TRBD1 on 5 matching bases. CDR1 and CDR2 from the germline V gene are PRHDT and FYEKMQ (reference sequence). The CDR3 runs to 14 residues. The V and J ends lost 2 bases and 6 bases respectively, with 10 bases between them. The chain's CDR3 is CASSLQGVDEKLFF. The DNA of the CDR3 is TGTGCCAGCAGCTTACAGGGCGTGGATGAAAAACTGTTTTTT.

This clone was seen only a few times. This chain connects TRBV19 to TRBJ1-3, with D possibly matching TRBD1 (5 bases). In germline, CDR1 is LNHDA, CDR2 SQIVND (reference sequence). The CDR3 loop spans 15 amino acids. Deletions cut 5 bases from V and 0 bases from J, with 11 bases between. Here the CDR3 reads CASSLTVSSGNTIYF. DNA for the CDR3: TGTGCCAGTAGTCTGACAGTGAGCTCTGGAAACACCATATATTTT. Filled out from reference TRBV19 and TRBJ1-3, the complete variable domain reads DGGITQSPKYLFRKEGQNVTLSCEQNLNHDAMYWYRQDPGQGLRLIYYSQIVNDFQKGDIAEGYSVSREKKESFPLTVTSAQKNPTAFYLCASSLTVSSGNTIYFGEGSWLTVV.

This clone was observed a few times. The J gene is TRBJ1-4, the V gene TRBV4-3, with D maybe TRBD1 (6 bases). From germline, CDR1 is LGHNA and CDR2 YSLEER. Deletions cut 4 bases from V and 6 bases from J, with 12 bases between. The CDR3 length is 14 residues. CDR3 sequence (DNA): TGCGCCAGCAGCCGCCGGGGGGGCTATGAAAAACTGTTTTTT. The encoded protein is CASSRRGGYEKLFF.

This sequence joins TRBV23-1 and TRBJ1-3; D is uncertain. TRBV23-1 is assigned to the ORF class and has an uncertain function. CDR3 length: 16 residues. Trimming left V 3 bases short and J 9 bases short, with 21 bases between. CDR3 DNA sequence: TGCGCCAGCAGTCAGCGGGGTCTGGCCCGACCCGCCACCATATATTTT. Protein product: CASSQRGLARPATIYF.

This chain uses TRBV7-8 with TRBJ2-3, with D perhaps TRBD2 (7 bases). The CDR3 consists of 15 residues. V gave up 7 bases and J gave up 4 bases, with 18 bases separating them. Germline V CDR1 and CDR2: SGHVS, FQNEAQ. The CDR3 is CASILGGPGSDTQYF. In DNA form, the CDR3 reads TGTGCCAGCATCCTGGGGGGGCCAGGGTCAGATACGCAGTATTTT. Based on the CDR3 plus reference TRBV7-8 and TRBJ2-3, the full variable domain is GAGVSQSPRYKVAKRGQDVALRCDPISGHVSLFWYQQALGQGPEFLTYFQNEAQLDKSGLPSDRFFAERPEGSVSTLKIQRTQQEDSAVYLCASILGGPGSDTQYFGPGTRLTVL.

DNA for the CDR3: TGTGCCTGGAGTGTAAGGGGATCCGGGGAGCTGTTTTTT. Its translation: CAWSVRGSGELFF. V gene TRBV30 combines with J gene TRBJ2-2; tentative D call: TRBD1 (5 bases). Germline CDR1 and CDR2: GTSNPN and SVGIG (reference sequence). The CDR3 consists of 13 residues. Between the trimmed V and J ends, which lost 0 bases and 6 bases, there was a span of 8 bases.

The CDR3 nucleotides are TGTGCTAGTGGTTTCCCCCCCGGAGGGAGCCCGTCGGATACGCAGTATTTT. Its translation: CASGFPPGGSPSDTQYF. V and J are TRBV12-5 and TRBJ2-3, with TRBD2 as a possible D gene (6 bases). The CDR3 has 17 amino acids. Germline V gene sequence: CDR1 LGHNT, CDR2 FRNRAP. The V end was cut by 3 bases, the J end by 6 bases, with 22 bases between. Using reference TRBV12-5 and TRBJ2-3 for the parts outside the CDR3, the full variable domain is DARVTQTPRHKVTEMGQEVTMRCQPILGHNTVFWYRQTMMQGLELLAYFRNRAPLDDSGMPKDRFSAEMPDATLATLKIQPSEPRDSAVYFCASGFPPGGSPSDTQYFGPGTRLTVL.

As for this clone: Additional DNA sequences in this sample encode the identical CDR3. The gene calls are TRBV5-4 and TRBJ1-2; D remains ambiguous. The CDR3 spans 13 residues. CDR1 and CDR2 (germline): SGHNT, YYREEE (reference sequence). V lost 0 bases to trimming and J lost 2 bases, with 5 bases between them. This CDR3 reads CASSLGQNYGYTF. The CDR3 DNA reads as TGTGCCAGCAGCTTGGGGCAGAACTATGGCTACACCTTC.

The chain couples TRBV7-2 to TRBJ1-2; a possible D gene is TRBD1 (6 bases). CDR1 is SGHTA and CDR2 is FQGNSA in the germline V gene. The germline V and J ends were trimmed by 4 bases and 6 bases, with 18 bases remaining between them. The CDR3 extends over 15 amino acids. Here the CDR3 DNA reads TGTGCCAGCAGCTCGACAGGATACAACTACAATGGCTACACCTTC. It codes for CASSSTGYNYNGYTF.

The V and J genes are TRBV19 and TRBJ1-1; D may be TRBD1 (5 bases). Trimming pared 5 bases from V and 1 base from J, leaving 8 bases between. CDR1 is LNHDA, CDR2 SQIVND, per germline (reference sequence). The CDR3 runs to 13 residues. The DNA of the CDR3 is TGTGCCAGTAGTGGGACTGCGAACACTGAAGCTTTCTTT. Translation gives CASSGTANTEAFF.

The chain carries TRBV6-5 and TRBJ2-7; D might be TRBD2 (5 bases). The germline V gene has CDR1 MNHEY and CDR2 SVGAGI. The V and J ends lost 6 bases and 3 bases respectively, with 6 bases between them. The CDR3 runs to 11 residues. CDR3 region: CASSEGYEQYF. DNA for the CDR3: TGTGCCAGCAGCGAGGGCTACGAGCAGTACTTC.

The J gene is TRBJ1-1, the V gene TRBV6-1; D is unresolved. The CDR3 runs 15 residues. The ends were cut back, 1 base at V and 6 bases at J, with 15 bases in the middle. Per germline, CDR1 MNHNS and CDR2 SASEGT. CDR3 sequence reads: CASSEGERLGPEAFF. The CDR3 DNA follows: TGTGCCAGCAGTGAAGGAGAAAGGTTGGGCCCTGAAGCTTTCTTT.

The rearrangement uses TRBV19 and TRBJ2-7; D may be TRBD2 (5 bases). In germline, CDR1 is LNHDA, CDR2 SQIVND (reference sequence). This CDR3 region has 16 residues. The V end lost 0 bases, the J end lost 5 bases, and 17 bases lay between the germline ends. The CDR3 is CASSIERGLVPHEQYF. The DNA for the CDR3 is TGTGCCAGTAGTATAGAAAGAGGACTTGTCCCCCACGAGCAGTACTTC.

The J gene is TRBJ2-5, the V gene TRBV6-5; the match to TRBD1 covers 7 bases. The J call may be mistaken, given a closer DNA end match to TRBJ2-7. The CDR3 totals 12 residues. Germline V gives CDR1 MNHEY, CDR2 SVGAGI. CDR3 nucleotide sequence: TGTGCCAGCAGTTTGGACAGGTACGAGCAGTACTTC. This translates into CASSLDRYEQYF.

The chain combines TRBV18 with TRBJ1-1, with D tentatively TRBD1 (6 bases). Germline CDR1 is KGHSH and CDR2 is LQKENI. Trimming cost V 3 bases and J 0 bases, with 20 bases left between them. The CDR3 loop spans 18 amino acids. CDR3 protein: CASSPTSRTAKMNTEAFF. DNA of the CDR3: TGTGCCAGCTCACCTACCTCCAGGACAGCCAAGATGAACACTGAAGCTTTCTTT.

The chain recombines TRBV18 with TRBJ1-5; D is possibly TRBD1 (5 bases). The CDR3 is 14 amino acids. Germline values: CDR1 KGHSH, CDR2 LQKENI. Trimming left V 2 bases short and J 7 bases short, with 12 bases between. Written as DNA, the CDR3 is TGTGCCAGCTCACCATGGGCGGGGGAACAGCCCCAGCATTTT. It codes for CASSPWAGEQPQHF.

This clone has a single count. This chain joins TRBV4-1 and TRBJ1-3, with D possibly being TRBD1 (5 bases). Germline V CDR1 and CDR2: MGHRA, YSYEKL. Trimming removed 1 base from V and 0 bases from J, with 10 bases in between. This CDR3 region has 16 residues. This chain's CDR3 is CASSQGQLFSGNTIYF. In DNA form, the CDR3 reads TGCGCCAGCAGCCAAGGACAGCTCTTCTCTGGAAACACCATATATTTT.